The 21 T cell receptor beta chains given below trace back to one sample, sequenced in a study of identical twins. TCRdb analysed the 5' RACE reads with MiXCR anew, one entry per CDR3 protein. The sample records 550,000 to 800,000 distinct CDR3 sequences, roughly 6.6% being singletons. This same sample was also taken into another study, of yellow fever vaccine responses in identical twins.

Sequencing used PBMCs. All receptors come from a woman under 30 in good health.

There are a few counts of this clonotype. V gene TRBV29-1 combines with J gene TRBJ2-1; no firm D call. The germline gives CDR1 SQVTM, CDR2 ANQGSEA. The CDR3 has 9 residues. V gave up 3 bases and J gave up 10 bases, with 4 bases separating them. DNA of the CDR3: TGCAGCGTTGATAGGGAGCAGTTCTTC. Encoded protein: CSVDREQFF.

The table lists this clonotype with many counts. The rearrangement joins TRBV12-3 or TRBV12-4 to TRBJ2-7; 8 bases line up with TRBD1. The junction had 10 bases not matched to a gene; V was cut back by 6 bases and J by 9 bases. CDR3 size: 13 residues. The CDR3 DNA follows: TGTGCCAGCAGCCCCGCCCCTGACAGGGGGCAGTACTTC. Translated, it gives CASSPAPDRGQYF.

This clonotype was seen a handful of times. The chain combines TRBV10-3 with TRBJ2-5, with D uncertain. Germline-derived CDR1 and CDR2 are ENHRY and SYGVKD. Trimming removed 3 bases from V and 5 bases from J, with 7 bases in between. The CDR3 has 12 amino acids. The CDR3 DNA sequence: TGTGCCATCAGTGATCCGTCGGAGACCCAGTACTTC. Encoded protein: CAISDPSETQYF.

The chain has TRBV6-1 and TRBJ1-6; D is uncertain. Between the trimmed V and J ends, which lost 4 bases and 8 bases, there was a span of 9 bases. The CDR3 has 13 amino acids. The germline CDR1 and CDR2 sequences are MNHNS and SASEGT. The CDR3 loop is CASSVGEHSPLHF. The CDR3, as DNA: TGTGCCAGCAGTGTTGGCGAGCATTCACCCCTCCACTTT.

This clonotype was counted between two and nine times. The rearrangement uses TRBV28 and TRBJ2-7; possible D gene TRBD1, 6 bases. The CDR3 is 14 amino acids. The germline V gene has CDR1 MDHEN and CDR2 SYDVKM. Trimming removed 2 bases from V and 3 bases from J, with 11 bases in between. Here the CDR3 DNA reads TGTGCCAGCAGTTTACAGGGGATGGTCTACGAGCAGTACGTC. It is translated as CASSLQGMVYEQYV.

V is TRBV7-9 and J is TRBJ2-5, with 7 bases that match TRBD1. Germline V gives CDR1 SEHNR, CDR2 FQNEAQ (reference sequence). J gave up 0 bases and V 5 bases, and 6 bases lay outside the gene matches. The CDR3 is 15 residues long. The DNA for the CDR3 is TGTGCCAGCAGCCCCCGGGACAGTTACCAAGAGACCCAGTACTTC. This codes for CASSPRDSYQETQYF. Variable domain in full (rest from reference TRBV7-9 and TRBJ2-5): DTGVSQNPRHKITKRGQNVTFRCDPISEHNRLYWYRQTLGQGPEFLTYFQNEAQLEKSRLLSDRFSAERPKGSFSTLEIQRTEQGDSAMYLCASSPRDSYQETQYFGPGTRLLVL.

In this sample, this clonotype turned up many times. The chain recombines TRBV29-1 with TRBJ1-1, with D maybe TRBD1 (5 bases). The CDR3 length is 15 residues. Germline CDR1 SQVTM, CDR2 ANQGSEA. Between the trimmed V and J ends, which lost 5 bases and 4 bases, there was a span of 20 bases. CDR3 protein: CSVYEPGGEGTEAFF. The CDR3 DNA is TGCAGCGTTTACGAACCGGGGGGAGAGGGCACTGAAGCTTTCTTT. The full variable domain, completed using reference TRBV29-1 and TRBJ1-1, is SAVISQKPSRDICQRGTSLTIQCQVDSQVTMMFWYRQQPGQSLTLIATANQGSEATYESGFVIDKFPISRPNLTFSTLTVSNMSPEDSSIYLCSVYEPGGEGTEAFFGQGTRLTVV.

This clonotype came up many times. This rearrangement joins TRBV6-1 to TRBJ1-3; D call uncertain. The CDR3 contains 17 residues. Deletions cut 3 bases from V and 0 bases from J, with 15 bases between. Per germline, CDR1 MNHNS and CDR2 SASEGT. This chain's CDR3 is CASSDRAGEISGNTIYF. CDR3 coding DNA: TGTGCCAGCAGTGATCGGGCAGGTGAAATCTCTGGAAACACCATATATTTT.

The chain employs TRBV6-5 and TRBJ2-5; the match to TRBD1 covers 10 bases. The germline V gene has CDR1 MNHEY and CDR2 SVGAGI. The CDR3 sequence is 17 residues long. With V trimmed by 0 bases and J by 1 base, 5 bases remained unmatched. CDR3 in DNA: TGTGCCAGCAGTTACTCGAAGGGACAGGGGATCCAAGAGACCCAGTACTTC. Protein: CASSYSKGQGIQETQYF.

This clonotype was found many times. The chain recombines TRBV5-1 with TRBJ2-1; 12 bases are shared with TRBD2. The germline V gene encodes CDR1 SGHRS and CDR2 YFSETQ. The CDR3 has 17 residues. The V and J ends lost 4 bases and 6 bases, in that order; junction bases with no gene match: 11. For the CDR3, the DNA is TGCGCCAGCAGCCCTCGACTAGCGGGAGAGGTTGGCAATGAGCAGTTCTTC. Translated, it gives CASSPRLAGEVGNEQFF. The entire variable domain, with the rest obtained from reference TRBV5-1 and TRBJ2-1, is as follows: KAGVTQTPRYLIKTRGQQVTLSCSPISGHRSVSWYQQTPGQGLQFLFEYFSETQRNKGNFPGRFSGRQFSNSRSEMNVSTLELGDSALYLCASSPRLAGEVGNEQFFGPGTRLTVL.

The chain carries TRBV27 and TRBJ2-1; no clear D. Trimming pared 7 bases from V and 6 bases from J, leaving 10 bases between. This CDR3 has 12 amino acids. CDR1 is MNHEY and CDR2 is SMNVEV in the germline V gene (reference sequence). The CDR3 nucleotides read TGTGCCAGCATAGTATCCGGCAATGAGCAGTTCTTC. This encodes CASIVSGNEQFF.

This clonotype was seen a few times. The chain is built from TRBV25-1 and TRBJ2-3; tentative D call: TRBD1 (6 bases). Germline CDR1 MGHDK, CDR2 SYGVNS. The V end lost 5 bases, the J end lost 2 bases, and 23 bases lay between the germline ends. The CDR3 loop spans 18 amino acids. CDR3 sequence (DNA): TGTGCCAGCAGTAAAAACCACGGGACATCCGACTACACAGATACGCAGTATTTT. This sequence encodes CASSKNHGTSDYTDTQYF.

In this sample, this clonotype turned up a few times. The chain carries TRBV7-9 and TRBJ2-1; D uncertain. This CDR3 spans 13 amino acids. The germline V gene has CDR1 SEHNR and CDR2 FQNEAQ (reference sequence). V lost 5 bases to trimming and J lost 4 bases, with 9 bases between them. CDR3 amino acids: CASSPPEYNEQFF. For the CDR3, the DNA is TGTGCCAGCAGCCCCCCCGAATACAATGAGCAGTTCTTC.

Comments on this clonotype: The junction shows a germline mismatch at one end, possibly a read error. The V and J genes are TRBV7-8 and TRBJ2-5, with 8 nucleotides matching TRBD1. Germline V gene data show CDR1 as SGHVS and CDR2 as FQNEAQ. The CDR3 has 17 amino acids. Here the CDR3 reads CASSLAPQGAIQETQYF. The CDR3 DNA follows: TGTGCCAGCAGCCTAGCCCCCCAGGGGGCGATCCAAGAGACCCAGTACTTC.

This clonotype was recorded many times. The CDR3 DNA is TGTGCCAGCAGCTTCCCGGATCATACGGGCTCCCCCCGGGGCAATCAGCCCCAGCATTTT. Translation: CASSFPDHTGSPRGNQPQHF. The gene calls are TRBV11-1 and TRBJ1-5; no clear D. The V gene's germline CDR1 is SGHAT and CDR2 FQDESV (reference sequence). The CDR3 is 20 amino acids. V was clipped by 3 bases and J by 2 bases, with 26 bases between them.

This clonotype was observed at least ten times. The chain uses TRBV20-1 and TRBJ2-1; TRBD1 agrees at 9 bases. The CDR3 runs to 15 residues. Trimming removed 6 bases from V and 9 bases from J; junction bases left unmatched: 15. The V gene's germline CDR1 is DFQATT and CDR2 SNEGSKA (reference sequence). CDR3 residues: CSAPRLDRGGGEQFF. Written as DNA, the CDR3 is TGCAGTGCCCCCCGGTTGGACAGGGGAGGAGGTGAGCAGTTCTTC.

This rearrangement joins TRBV7-3 to TRBJ2-3; 12 bases align to TRBD2. This CDR3 is 16 amino acids long. After removal of 4 bases from V and 1 base from J, the junction contained 3 bases not matched to a gene. Per germline, CDR1 SGHTA and CDR2 FQGTGA. CDR3 bases: TGTGCCAGCAGCTACGGACTAGCGGGACGCACAGATACGCAGTATTTT. Its protein is CASSYGLAGRTDTQYF.

This clonotype was detected many times. The rearrangement uses TRBV6-6 and TRBJ1-6, with 9 bases that match TRBD1. Germline V CDR1 and CDR2: MNHNY, SVGAGI (reference sequence). The CDR3 runs to 13 residues. V gave up 9 bases and J gave up 10 bases; unmatched junction bases: 7. CDR3 DNA: TGTGCCAGTTCCACAGGGGGCTGGTCACCCCTCCACTTT. Translation gives CASSTGGWSPLHF.

This clonotype was observed a handful of times. In DNA, the CDR3 is TGTGCCAGCAGTTTTGCGGAGACGGGACGTTCTGAAAAACTGTTTTTT. Translation gives CASSFAETGRSEKLFF. This chain links TRBV12-3 or TRBV12-4 with TRBJ1-4, with a weak D call TRBD1 (5 bases). The CDR3 is 16 residues long. The V end lost 3 bases, the J end lost 7 bases, and 18 bases lay between the germline ends.

This clonotype was seen a few times. The gene calls are TRBV20-1 and TRBJ2-5; 10 bases map to TRBD2. CDR3 length equals 18 residues. V lost 1 base to trimming and J lost 3 bases; unmatched junction nucleotides: 14. Germline loops: CDR1 DFQATT, CDR2 SNEGSKA (reference sequence). For the CDR3, the DNA is TGCAGTGCTAGAGCAAGAACTAGCGGGATTTTATTCGAAGAGACCCAGTACTTC. It specifies CSARARTSGILFEETQYF.

This clonotype was seen a handful of times. At one boundary the junction diverges from the germline segment, which might be a read error. The chain combines TRBV6-1 with TRBJ2-2; the D is unclear. The germline V gene has CDR1 MNHNS and CDR2 SASEGT. The CDR3 has 13 residues. CDR3 loop: CASSEVGSVSWVF. The CDR3 bases are TGTGCCAGCAGTGAAGTGGGCAGCGTTTCATGGGTTTTT.